This T cell receptor (beta chain) was identified in a study of blood T cell repertoires in COVID-19. J lost 2 bases, V lost 2 bases, and 6 bases had no gene match. This CDR3 has 15 amino acids. The V gene's germline CDR1 is SGHTA and CDR2 FQGTGA. TCRdb's table, derived via immunoSEQ multiplex PCR, lists solely in-frame clones and lacks some. Here the sample spans 100,000 to 150,000 clones, around 81% being singletons. The sample consisted of peripheral blood. The TCR was taken from a woman aged 55-75 years with active or convalescent COVID-19. The genes are TRBV7-3 and TRBJ2-7; TRBD1 aligns across 7 bases. The CDR3 sequence: CASSLQGVPTYEQYF. The CDR3 nucleotides read TGTGCCAGCAGCTTACAGGGGGTACCTACCTACGAGCAGTACTTC.